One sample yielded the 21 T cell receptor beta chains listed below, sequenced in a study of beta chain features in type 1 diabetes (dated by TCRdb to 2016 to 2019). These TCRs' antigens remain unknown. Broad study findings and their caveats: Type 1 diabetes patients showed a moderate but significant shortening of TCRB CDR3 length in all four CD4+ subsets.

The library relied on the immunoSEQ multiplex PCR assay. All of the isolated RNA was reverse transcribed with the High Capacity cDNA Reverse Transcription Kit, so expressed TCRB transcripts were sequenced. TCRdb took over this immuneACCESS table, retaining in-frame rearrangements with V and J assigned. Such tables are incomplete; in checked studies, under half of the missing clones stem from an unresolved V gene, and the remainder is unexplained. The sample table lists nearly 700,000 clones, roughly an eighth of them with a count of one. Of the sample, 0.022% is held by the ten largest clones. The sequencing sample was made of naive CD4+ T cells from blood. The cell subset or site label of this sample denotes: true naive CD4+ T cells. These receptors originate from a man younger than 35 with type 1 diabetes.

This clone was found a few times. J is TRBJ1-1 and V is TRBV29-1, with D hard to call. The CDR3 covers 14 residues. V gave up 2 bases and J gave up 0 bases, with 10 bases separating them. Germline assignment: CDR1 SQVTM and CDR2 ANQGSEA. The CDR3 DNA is TGCAGCGTTGAAAGTTGGGCGGTGAACACTGAAGCTTTCTTT. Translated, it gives CSVESWAVNTEAFF.

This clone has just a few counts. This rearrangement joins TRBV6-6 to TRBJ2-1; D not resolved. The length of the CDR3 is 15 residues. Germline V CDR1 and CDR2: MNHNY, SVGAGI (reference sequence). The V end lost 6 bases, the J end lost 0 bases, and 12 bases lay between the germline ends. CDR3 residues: CASSQDTSSYNEQFF. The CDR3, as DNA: TGTGCCAGCAGCCAAGACACGAGCTCCTACAATGAGCAGTTCTTC.

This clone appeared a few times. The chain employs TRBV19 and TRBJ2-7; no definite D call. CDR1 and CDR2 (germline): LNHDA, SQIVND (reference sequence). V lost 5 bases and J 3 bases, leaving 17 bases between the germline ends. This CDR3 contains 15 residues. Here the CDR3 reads CASSPLGRANYEQYF. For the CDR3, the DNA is TGTGCCAGTAGTCCCCTCGGAAGGGCGAACTACGAGCAGTACTTC.

This CDR3 is CSVLDRYNEQFF. The CDR3 DNA is TGCAGCGTTTTGGACAGATACAATGAGCAGTTCTTC. The chain recombines TRBV29-1 with TRBJ2-1; TRBD1 is a possible D gene (6 bases). This CDR3 has 12 residues. Germline CDR1 and CDR2: SQVTM and ANQGSEA. V was pared by 5 bases and J by 4 bases, with 9 bases between.

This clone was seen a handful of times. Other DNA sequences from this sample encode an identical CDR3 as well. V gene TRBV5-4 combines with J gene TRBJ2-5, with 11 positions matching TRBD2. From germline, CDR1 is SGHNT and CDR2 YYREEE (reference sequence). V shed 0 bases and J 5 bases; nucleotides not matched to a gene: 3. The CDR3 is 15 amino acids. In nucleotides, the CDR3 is TGTGCCAGCAGCTTGGTAGCGGGGGGGCCGGAGACCCAGTACTTC. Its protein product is CASSLVAGGPETQYF.

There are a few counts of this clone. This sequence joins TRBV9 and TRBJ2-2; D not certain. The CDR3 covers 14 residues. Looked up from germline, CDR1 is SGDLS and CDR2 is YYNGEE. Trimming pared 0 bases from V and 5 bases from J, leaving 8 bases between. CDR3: CASSVAASTGELFF. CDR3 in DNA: TGTGCCAGCAGCGTAGCTGCGTCTACCGGGGAGCTGTTTTTT.

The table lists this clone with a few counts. In nucleotides, the CDR3 is TGTGCCATCAGTCCCTCGCAGGGGGATTGGGACTATGGCTACACCTTC. Protein product: CAISPSQGDWDYGYTF. V usage is TRBV10-3 and J usage is TRBJ1-2; 7 nucleotides match TRBD1. V was pared by 5 bases and J by 3 bases, with 12 bases of the junction left unmatched. The length of the CDR3 is 16 residues. Looked up from germline, CDR1 is ENHRY and CDR2 is SYGVKD.

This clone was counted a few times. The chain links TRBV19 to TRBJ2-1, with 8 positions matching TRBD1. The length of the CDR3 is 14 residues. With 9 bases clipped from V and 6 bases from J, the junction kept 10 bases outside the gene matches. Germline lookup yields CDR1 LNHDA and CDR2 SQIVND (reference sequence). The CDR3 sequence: CASASGQVVNEQFF. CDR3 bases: TGTGCCAGCGCTTCGGGACAGGTGGTCAATGAGCAGTTCTTC.

Here the CDR3 reads CASSQQEINQPQHF. The CDR3 DNA reads as TGTGCCAGCAGCCAACAAGAAATCAATCAGCCCCAGCATTTT. The chain carries TRBV7-8 and TRBJ1-5; no clear D gene. This CDR3 spans 14 amino acids. V lost 5 bases, J lost 3 bases, and 11 bases lay in between. Germline V gene lookup returns CDR1 SGHVS and CDR2 FQNEAQ.

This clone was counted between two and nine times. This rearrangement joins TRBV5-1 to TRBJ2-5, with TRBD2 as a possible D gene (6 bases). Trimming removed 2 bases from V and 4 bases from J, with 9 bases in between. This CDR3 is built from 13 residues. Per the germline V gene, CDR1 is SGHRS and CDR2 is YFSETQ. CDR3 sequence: CASSFSGGETQYF. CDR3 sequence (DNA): TGCGCCAGCAGCTTTTCCGGGGGAGAGACCCAGTACTTC.

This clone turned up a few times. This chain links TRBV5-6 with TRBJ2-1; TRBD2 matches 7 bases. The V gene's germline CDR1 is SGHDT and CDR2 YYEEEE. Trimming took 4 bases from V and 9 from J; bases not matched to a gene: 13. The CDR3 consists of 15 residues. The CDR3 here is CASSPGTIWGLEQFF. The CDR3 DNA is TGTGCCAGCAGCCCCGGGACTATCTGGGGCCTTGAGCAGTTCTTC.

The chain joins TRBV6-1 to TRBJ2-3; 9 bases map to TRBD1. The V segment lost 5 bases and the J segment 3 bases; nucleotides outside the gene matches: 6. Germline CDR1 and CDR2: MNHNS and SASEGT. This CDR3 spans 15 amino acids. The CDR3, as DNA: TGTGCCAGCAGTTCCGGACAGGGGTGGACAGATACGCAGTATTTT. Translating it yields CASSSGQGWTDTQYF.

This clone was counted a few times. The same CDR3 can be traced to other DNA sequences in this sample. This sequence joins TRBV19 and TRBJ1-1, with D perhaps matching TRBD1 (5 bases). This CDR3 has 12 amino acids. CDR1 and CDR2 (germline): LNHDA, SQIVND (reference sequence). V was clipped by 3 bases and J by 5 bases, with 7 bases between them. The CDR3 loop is CASSIKGTEAFF. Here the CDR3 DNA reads TGTGCCAGTAGTATCAAGGGGACTGAAGCTTTCTTT. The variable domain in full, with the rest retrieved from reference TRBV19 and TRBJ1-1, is DGGITQSPKYLFRKEGQNVTLSCEQNLNHDAMYWYRQDPGQGLRLIYYSQIVNDFQKGDIAEGYSVSREKKESFPLTVTSAQKNPTAFYLCASSIKGTEAFFGQGTRLTVV.

The CDR3 sequence: CASSQVEVPYGYTF. CDR3 nucleotides: TGTGCCAGCAGCCAAGTCGAGGTTCCCTATGGCTACACCTTC. V usage is TRBV16 and J usage is TRBJ1-2; D not certain. The CDR3 is made up of 14 amino acids. V was pared by 2 bases and J by 4 bases, with 11 bases between. CDR1 is KGHSY and CDR2 is FQNENV in the germline V gene.

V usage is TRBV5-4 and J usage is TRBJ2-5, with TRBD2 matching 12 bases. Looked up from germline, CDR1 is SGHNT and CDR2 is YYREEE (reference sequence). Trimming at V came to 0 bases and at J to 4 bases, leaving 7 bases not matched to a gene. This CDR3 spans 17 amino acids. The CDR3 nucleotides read TGTGCCAGCAGCTTGGTAGTGTCTAGCGGGGGGGCAGAGACCCAGTACTTC. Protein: CASSLVVSSGGAETQYF.

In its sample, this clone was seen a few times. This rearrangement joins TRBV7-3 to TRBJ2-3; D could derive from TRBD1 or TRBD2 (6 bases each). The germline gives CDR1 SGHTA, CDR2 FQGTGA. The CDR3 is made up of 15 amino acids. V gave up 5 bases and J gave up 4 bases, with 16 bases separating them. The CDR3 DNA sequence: TGTGCCAGCAGCCCCCAAGGGGGGATCGCAGATACGCAGTATTTT. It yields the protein CASSPQGGIADTQYF.

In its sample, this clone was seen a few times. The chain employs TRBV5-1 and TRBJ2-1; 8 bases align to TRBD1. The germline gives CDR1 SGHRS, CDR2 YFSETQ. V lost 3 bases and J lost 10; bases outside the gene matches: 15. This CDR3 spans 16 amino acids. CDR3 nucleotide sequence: TGCGCCAGCAGCTACAATTGGCAGGGGGCGCAGGGAGAGCAGTTCTTC. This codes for CASSYNWQGAQGEQFF.

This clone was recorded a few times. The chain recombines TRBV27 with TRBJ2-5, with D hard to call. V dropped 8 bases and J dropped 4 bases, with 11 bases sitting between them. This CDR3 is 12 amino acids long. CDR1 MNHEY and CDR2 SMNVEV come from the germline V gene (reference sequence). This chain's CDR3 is CASGKGAETQYF. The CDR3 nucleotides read TGTGCCAGCGGGAAGGGCGCAGAGACCCAGTACTTC.

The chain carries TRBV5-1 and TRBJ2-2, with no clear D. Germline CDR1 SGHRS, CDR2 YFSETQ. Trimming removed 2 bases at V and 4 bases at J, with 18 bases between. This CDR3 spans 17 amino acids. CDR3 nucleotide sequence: TGCGCCAGCAGCTTAGTAGGGCTCCGAATCGGCACCGGGGAGCTGTTTTTT. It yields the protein CASSLVGLRIGTGELFF.

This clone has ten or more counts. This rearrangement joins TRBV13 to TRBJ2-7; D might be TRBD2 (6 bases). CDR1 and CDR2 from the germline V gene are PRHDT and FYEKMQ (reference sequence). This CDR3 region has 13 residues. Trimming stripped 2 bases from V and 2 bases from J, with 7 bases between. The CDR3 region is CASSLPGAYEQYF. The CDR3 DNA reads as TGTGCCAGCAGCTTACCGGGAGCCTACGAGCAGTACTTC.

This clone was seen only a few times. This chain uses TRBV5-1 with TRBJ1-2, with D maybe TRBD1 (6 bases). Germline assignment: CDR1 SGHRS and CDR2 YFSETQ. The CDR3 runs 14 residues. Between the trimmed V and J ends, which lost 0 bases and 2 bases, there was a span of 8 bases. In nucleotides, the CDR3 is TGCGCCAGCAGCTTGGCCACAGGGAACTATGGCTACACCTTC. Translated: CASSLATGNYGYTF.